The clone carrying this T cell receptor (beta chain) was seen a handful of times. The sample belongs to a study of low-dose radiotherapy and immunotherapy resistance in tumors. Study at large: From cycle 1 day 1, patients took oral aspirin 300 mg every day for four cycles.

Low-dose radiotherapy and low-dose cyclophosphamide, together with aspirin, ipilimumab and nivolumab, were given to donors. Germline loops: CDR1 SGHDT, CDR2 YYEEEE. V was cut by 1 base and J by 2 bases, with 13 bases left in between. CDR3 size: 16 residues. TRAV- and TRBV-specific primers primed first-strand cDNA, covering alpha and beta chains. Using a constant-region primer together with a V-primer adapter, TCRs were subjected to 20 PCR cycles of amplification. TCRdb independently ran MiXCR on the reads; one entry per CDR3 protein. The sample consists of under 20,000 distinct CDR3 sequences, approximately 74% of them appearing once.

The V gene is TRBV5-6, the J gene TRBJ1-5; possibly TRBD1 for D (6 bases). The sequence came from a human donor with advanced metastatic prostate, ovarian, gallbladder or colorectal cancer (not recorded which). This table probably holds off-target reads from a library built for another chain. CDR3 DNA sequence: TGTGCCAGCAGCTTGAGAACAGGGCGGGGCAATCAGCCCCAGCATTTT. Translation gives CASSLRTGRGNQPQHF.